The 3 T cell receptor beta chains below were found in one sample sequenced in a study of T-cell memory formation after mild COVID-19. TCRdb re-derived calls from the 5' RACE reads in MiXCR, one entry per CDR3 protein. This table holds roughly 580,000 distinct CDR3 sequences, 15% to 20% found once. The sequencing sample was made of PBMCs or a T cell subset sorted from them (not recorded which). The receptors come from an adult woman who had mild COVID-19 (a few samples of this study predate the infection). Cell type and time point are not known.

The J gene is TRBJ2-5, the V gene TRBV20-1; 8 nucleotides line up with TRBD2. The V and J ends lost 0 bases and 9 bases, in that order; junction bases with no gene match: 18. This CDR3 is 17 amino acids long. The germline V gene encodes CDR1 DFQATT and CDR2 SNEGSKA (reference sequence). As DNA, the CDR3 is TGCAGTGCTAGAGATCCCATGACGGGGGGGCCAGTTGGTGCCCAGTACTTC. It specifies CSARDPMTGGPVGAQYF.

This clonotype was observed a few times. This chain connects TRBV7-9 to TRBJ2-2, with 9 bases lining up with TRBD2. Unmatched junction bases numbered 6, after V lost 6 bases and J lost 4 bases. This CDR3 is 15 amino acids long. Germline CDR1 reads SEHNR; CDR2 reads FQNEAQ (reference sequence). The CDR3 loop reads CASRIAGASTGELFF. DNA of the CDR3: TGTGCCAGCAGAATAGCGGGGGCCTCCACCGGGGAGCTGTTTTTT.

V and J are TRBV5-1 and TRBJ2-7; D is perhaps TRBD1 or TRBD2 (5 bases each). V was trimmed by 4 bases and J by 5 bases, leaving 22 bases between them. Germline V lookup: CDR1 SGHRS, CDR2 YFSETQ. The CDR3 sequence is 16 residues long. CDR3 bases: TGCGCCAGCAGCCACTCCGGGACGGCTAATTTCGACGAGCAGTACTTC. Protein product: CASSHSGTANFDEQYF.